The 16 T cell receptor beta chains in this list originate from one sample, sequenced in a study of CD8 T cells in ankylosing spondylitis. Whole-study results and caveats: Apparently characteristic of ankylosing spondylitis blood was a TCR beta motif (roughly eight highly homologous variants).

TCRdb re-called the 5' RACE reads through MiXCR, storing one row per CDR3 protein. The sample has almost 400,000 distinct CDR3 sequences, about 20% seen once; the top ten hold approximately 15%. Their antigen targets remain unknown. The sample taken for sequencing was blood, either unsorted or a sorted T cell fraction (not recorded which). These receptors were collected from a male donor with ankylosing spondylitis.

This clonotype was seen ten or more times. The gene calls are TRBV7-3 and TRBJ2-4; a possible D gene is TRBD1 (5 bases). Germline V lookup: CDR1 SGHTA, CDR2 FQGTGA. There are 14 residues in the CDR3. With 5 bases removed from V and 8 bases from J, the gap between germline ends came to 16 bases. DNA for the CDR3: TGTGCCAGCAGCCCGCAAAACAGGTTGGACATTCAGTACTTC. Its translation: CASSPQNRLDIQYF.

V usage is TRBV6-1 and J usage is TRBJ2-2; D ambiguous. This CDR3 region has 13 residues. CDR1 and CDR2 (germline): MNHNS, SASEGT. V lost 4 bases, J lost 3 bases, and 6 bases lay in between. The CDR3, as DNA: TGTGCCAGCAGTGCACGGGACACCGGGGAGCTGTTTTTT. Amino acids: CASSARDTGELFF.

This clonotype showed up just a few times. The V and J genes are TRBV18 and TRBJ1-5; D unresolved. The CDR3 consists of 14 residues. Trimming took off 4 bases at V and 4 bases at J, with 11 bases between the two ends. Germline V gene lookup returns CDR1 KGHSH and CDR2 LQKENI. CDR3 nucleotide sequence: TGTGCCAGCTCACTTCAGGACGTTAATCAGCCCCAGCATTTT. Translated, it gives CASSLQDVNQPQHF.

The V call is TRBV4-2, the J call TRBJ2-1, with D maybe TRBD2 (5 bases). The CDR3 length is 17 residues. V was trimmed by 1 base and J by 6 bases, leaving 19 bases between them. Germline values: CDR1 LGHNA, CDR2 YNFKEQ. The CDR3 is CASSQVISRGFFNEQFF. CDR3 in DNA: TGTGCCAGCAGCCAAGTCATTTCCCGCGGGTTCTTCAATGAGCAGTTCTTC.

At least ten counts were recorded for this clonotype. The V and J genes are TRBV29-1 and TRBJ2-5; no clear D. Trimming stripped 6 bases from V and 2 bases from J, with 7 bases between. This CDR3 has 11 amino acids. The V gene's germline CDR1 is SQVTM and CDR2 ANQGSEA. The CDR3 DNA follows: TGCAGCGTCGCCATACAAGAGACCCAGTACTTC. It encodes CSVAIQETQYF. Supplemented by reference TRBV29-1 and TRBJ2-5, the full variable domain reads SAVISQKPSRDICQRGTSLTIQCQVDSQVTMMFWYRQQPGQSLTLIATANQGSEATYESGFVIDKFPISRPNLTFSTLTVSNMSPEDSSIYLCSVAIQETQYFGPGTRLLVL.

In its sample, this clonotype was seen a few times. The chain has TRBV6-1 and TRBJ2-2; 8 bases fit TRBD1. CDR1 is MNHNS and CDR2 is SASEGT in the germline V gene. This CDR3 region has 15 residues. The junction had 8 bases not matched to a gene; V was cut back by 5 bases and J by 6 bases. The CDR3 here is CASSRQGRIPGELFF. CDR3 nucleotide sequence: TGTGCCAGCAGTCGACAGGGGAGGATTCCCGGGGAGCTGTTTTTT.

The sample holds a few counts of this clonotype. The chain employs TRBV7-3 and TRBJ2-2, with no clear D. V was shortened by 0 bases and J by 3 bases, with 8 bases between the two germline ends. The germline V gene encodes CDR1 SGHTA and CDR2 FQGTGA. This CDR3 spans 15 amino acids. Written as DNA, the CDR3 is TGTGCCAGCAGCTTAACAGGGATTGACACCGGGGAGCTGTTTTTT. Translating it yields CASSLTGIDTGELFF. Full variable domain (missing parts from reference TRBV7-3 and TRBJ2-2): GAGVSQTPSNKVTEKGKYVELRCDPISGHTALYWYRQSLGQGPEFLIYFQGTGAADDSGLPNDRFFAVRPEGSVSTLKIQRTERGDSAVYLCASSLTGIDTGELFFGEGSRLTVL.

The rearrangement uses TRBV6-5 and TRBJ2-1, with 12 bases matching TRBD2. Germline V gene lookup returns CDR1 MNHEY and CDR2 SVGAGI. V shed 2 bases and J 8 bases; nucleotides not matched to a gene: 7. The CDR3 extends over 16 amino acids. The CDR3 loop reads CASSYRLAGAPHEQFF. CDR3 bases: TGTGCCAGCAGTTACCGACTAGCGGGAGCACCCCATGAGCAGTTCTTC.

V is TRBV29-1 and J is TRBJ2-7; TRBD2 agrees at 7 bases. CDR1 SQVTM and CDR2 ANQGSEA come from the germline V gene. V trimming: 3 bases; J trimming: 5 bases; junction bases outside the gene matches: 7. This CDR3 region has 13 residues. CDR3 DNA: TGCAGCGTTGATCGTGGGAGGGACGACGAGCAGTACTTC. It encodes CSVDRGRDDEQYF.

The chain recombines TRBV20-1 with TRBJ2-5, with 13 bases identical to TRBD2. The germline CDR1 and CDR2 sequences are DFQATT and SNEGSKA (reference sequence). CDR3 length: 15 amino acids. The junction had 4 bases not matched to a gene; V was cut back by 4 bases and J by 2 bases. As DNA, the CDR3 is TGCAGTGCTACCGGGACTAGCGGGACTCAAGAGACCCAGTACTTC. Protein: CSATGTSGTQETQYF.

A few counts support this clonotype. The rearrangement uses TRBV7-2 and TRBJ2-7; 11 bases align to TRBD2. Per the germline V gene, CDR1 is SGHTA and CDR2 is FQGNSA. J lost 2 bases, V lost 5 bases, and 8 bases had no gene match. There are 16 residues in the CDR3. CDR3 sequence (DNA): TGTGCCAGCAGCAACGTAGCGGGAGGGGTAACCTACGAGCAGTACTTC. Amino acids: CASSNVAGGVTYEQYF. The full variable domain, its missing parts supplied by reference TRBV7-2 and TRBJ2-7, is GAGVSQSPSNKVTEKGKDVELRCDPISGHTALYWYRQSLGQGLEFLIYFQGNSAPDKSGLPSDRFSAERTGGSVSTLTIQRTQQEDSAVYLCASSNVAGGVTYEQYFGPGTRLTVT.

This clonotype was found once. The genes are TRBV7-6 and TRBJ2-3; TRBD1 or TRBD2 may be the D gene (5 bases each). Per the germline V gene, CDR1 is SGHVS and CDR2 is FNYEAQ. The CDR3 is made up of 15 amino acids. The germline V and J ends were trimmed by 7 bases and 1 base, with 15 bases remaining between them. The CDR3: CASTQWSGRTDTQYF. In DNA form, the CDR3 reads TGTGCCAGCACCCAGTGGTCGGGACGCACAGATACGCAGTATTTT.

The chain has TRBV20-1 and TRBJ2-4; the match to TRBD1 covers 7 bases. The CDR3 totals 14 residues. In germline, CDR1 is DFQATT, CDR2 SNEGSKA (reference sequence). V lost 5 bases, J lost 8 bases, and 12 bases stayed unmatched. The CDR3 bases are TGCAGTGCTCCAAGAGCGACAGGGTCGGACATTCAGTACTTC. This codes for CSAPRATGSDIQYF.

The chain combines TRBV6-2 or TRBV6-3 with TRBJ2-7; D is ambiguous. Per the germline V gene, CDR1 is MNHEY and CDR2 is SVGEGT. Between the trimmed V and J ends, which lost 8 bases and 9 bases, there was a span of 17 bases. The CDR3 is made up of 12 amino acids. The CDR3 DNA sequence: TGTGCCAGCGGCAACCCCCCCTTAGGGCAGTACTTC. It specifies CASGNPPLGQYF.

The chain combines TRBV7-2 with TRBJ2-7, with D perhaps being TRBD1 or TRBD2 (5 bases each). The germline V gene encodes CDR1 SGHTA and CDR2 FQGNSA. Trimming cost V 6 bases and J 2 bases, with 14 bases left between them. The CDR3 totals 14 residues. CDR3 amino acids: CASREGTHTYEQYF. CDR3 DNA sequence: TGTGCCAGCAGAGAAGGGACGCACACCTACGAGCAGTACTTC.

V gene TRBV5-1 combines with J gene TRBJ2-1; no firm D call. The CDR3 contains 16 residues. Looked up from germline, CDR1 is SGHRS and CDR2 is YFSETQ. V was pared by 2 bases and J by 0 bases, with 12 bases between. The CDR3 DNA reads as TGCGCCAGCAGCTTTCGGCGCCAGAGCTCCTACAATGAGCAGTTCTTC. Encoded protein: CASSFRRQSSYNEQFF.